These 27 T cell receptor beta chains share one sample of origin, sequenced in a study of immune evolution from preneoplasia to lung adenocarcinoma. The table came from immunoSEQ multiplex PCR; TCRdb's copy has only in-frame clones and leaves some out. The table records roughly 40,000 clones, roughly 68% of them present only once. The sequencing input was FFPE invasive lung adenocarcinoma tissue. The source is a person aged 55 to 69 with lung adenocarcinoma.

This chain links TRBV4-1 with TRBJ1-2; TRBD1 matches at 10 bases. The CDR3 runs to 14 residues. Trimming at V came to 1 base and at J to 8 bases, leaving 4 bases not matched to a gene. From germline, CDR1 is MGHRA and CDR2 YSYEKL. CDR3 coding DNA: TGCGCCAGCAGCCAAGGGACAGGGGGATGGGGCTACACCTTC. This encodes CASSQGTGGWGYTF.

The chain employs TRBV5-5 and TRBJ1-1; 7 nucleotides agree with TRBD1. The V gene's germline CDR1 is SGHKS and CDR2 YYEKEE (reference sequence). This CDR3 is 15 amino acids long. V dropped 3 bases and J dropped 4; count of bases not matched to a gene: 9. The CDR3 bases are TGTGCCAGCAGCTCCAGACAGGGATTCGGCACTGAAGCTTTCTTT. This gives the protein CASSSRQGFGTEAFF.

The chain combines TRBV30 with TRBJ2-2; no clear D gene. V was shortened by 5 bases and J by 1 base, with 5 bases between the two germline ends. Germline V gene lookup returns CDR1 GTSNPN and CDR2 SVGIG (reference sequence). This CDR3 contains 12 residues. CDR3 nucleotides: TGTGCCTGGGGGCAGAACACCGGGGAGCTGTTTTTT. This sequence encodes CAWGQNTGELFF.

The chain couples TRBV7-8 to TRBJ1-1; D unclear. The CDR3 extends over 16 amino acids. The ends were cut back, 6 bases at V and 0 bases at J, with 17 bases in the middle. CDR1 and CDR2 (germline): SGHVS, FQNEAQ. This CDR3 reads CASSYGLRGMNTEAFF. DNA of the CDR3: TGTGCCAGCAGTTACGGATTGCGAGGAATGAACACTGAAGCTTTCTTT.

J is TRBJ2-1 and V is TRBV29-1; 11 positions agree with TRBD2. The V and J ends lost 6 bases and 2 bases, in that order; junction bases with no gene match: 3. Germline V gene sequence: CDR1 SQVTM, CDR2 ANQGSEA. CDR3 size: 14 residues. CDR3 sequence reads: CSVASGRTYNEQFF. CDR3 coding DNA: TGCAGCGTGGCTAGCGGGAGGACCTACAATGAGCAGTTCTTC.

The chain links TRBV5-1 to TRBJ2-7; TRBD1 agrees at 12 bases. The CDR3 is 15 amino acids. J lost 6 bases, V lost 8 bases, and 12 bases had no gene match. Germline CDR1 SGHRS, CDR2 YFSETQ. The CDR3 loop reads CASTPRGQGAGEQYF. The DNA of the CDR3 is TGCGCCAGTACGCCTCGGGGACAGGGGGCCGGCGAGCAGTACTTC.

The chain carries TRBV28 and TRBJ1-5; D may be TRBD1 (5 bases). The CDR3 contains 15 residues. CDR1 MDHEN and CDR2 SYDVKM come from the germline V gene. The V end lost 6 bases, the J end lost 4 bases, and 16 bases lay between the germline ends. CDR3 sequence reads: CASRRGRGGNQPQHF. Here the CDR3 DNA reads TGTGCCAGCAGGCGAGGACGGGGGGGGAATCAGCCCCAGCATTTT. Full variable domain (remainder filled in from reference TRBV28 and TRBJ1-5): DVKVTQSSRYLVKRTGEKVFLECVQDMDHENMFWYRQDPGLGLRLIYFSYDVKMKEKGDIPEGYSVSREKKERFSLILESASTNQTSMYLCASRRGRGGNQPQHFGDGTRLSIL.

This rearrangement joins TRBV5-1 to TRBJ2-3, with D perhaps given as TRBD1 or TRBD2 (6 bases each). The V end lost 4 bases, the J end lost 5 bases, and 11 bases lay between the germline ends. Germline-derived CDR1 and CDR2 are SGHRS and YFSETQ. The CDR3 spans 13 residues. CDR3 in DNA: TGCGCCAGCAGCGCCGGAGGGGGAGATACGCAGTATTTT. Encoded protein: CASSAGGGDTQYF.

This sequence joins TRBV7-9 and TRBJ2-7; no clear D. The germline V gene has CDR1 SEHNR and CDR2 FQNEAQ (reference sequence). The CDR3 spans 12 residues. V was cut by 5 bases and J by 5 bases, with 10 bases left in between. The CDR3 protein is CASSLPLHEQYF. The DNA of the CDR3 is TGTGCCAGCAGCCTCCCGCTCCACGAGCAGTACTTC.

The chain recombines TRBV7-2 with TRBJ2-7, with D possibly TRBD1 on 6 matching bases. Germline values: CDR1 SGHTA, CDR2 FQGNSA. This CDR3 is built from 12 residues. V lost 3 bases to trimming and J lost 6 bases, with 9 bases between them. This CDR3 is CASSFRGFEQYF. For the CDR3, the DNA is TGTGCCAGCAGCTTTAGGGGGTTCGAGCAGTACTTC.

The J gene is TRBJ2-5, the V gene TRBV15, with 8 bases matching TRBD1. Germline assignment: CDR1 LNHNV and CDR2 YYDKDF (reference sequence). This CDR3 has 16 amino acids. Trimming took 6 bases from V and 2 from J; bases not matched to a gene: 11. As DNA, the CDR3 is TGTGCCACCAGTAAATGGGGACAGGAAATTCAAGAGACCCAGTACTTC. Translating it yields CATSKWGQEIQETQYF.

In its sample, this clone was seen once. The rearrangement joins TRBV29-1 to TRBJ1-1, with 7 bases lining up with TRBD1. This CDR3 is built from 13 residues. Germline-derived CDR1 and CDR2 are SQVTM and ANQGSEA. V lost 2 bases, J lost 1 base, and 1 base stayed unmatched. The CDR3 nucleotides are TGCAGCGTTGAAAGGACAGGGAACACTGAAGCTTTCTTT. Encoded protein: CSVERTGNTEAFF.

There are a few counts of this clone. The chain joins TRBV11-3 to TRBJ2-1; tentative D call: TRBD2 (5 bases). The germline gives CDR1 SGHNT, CDR2 YENEEA. V lost 5 bases, J lost 6 bases, and 11 bases lay in between. The CDR3 has 13 amino acids. In DNA, the CDR3 is TGTGCCAGCAGCGGAGGTTCCGGCAATGAGCAGTTCTTC. Protein: CASSGGSGNEQFF.

J is TRBJ2-7 and V is TRBV6-5; 9 positions match TRBD2. Germline CDR1 MNHEY, CDR2 SVGAGI. CDR3 length: 15 residues. V was clipped by 1 base and J by 2 bases; unmatched bases: 3. The CDR3 coding sequence is TGTGCCAGCAGTTACTGGGCGGGAGGGCCCTACGAGCAGTACTTC. It translates to CASSYWAGGPYEQYF.

V and J are TRBV7-2 and TRBJ1-1; possible D gene TRBD1, 5 bases. Germline V gene lookup returns CDR1 SGHTA and CDR2 FQGNSA. The CDR3 loop spans 13 amino acids. The V end lost 4 bases, the J end lost 0 bases, and 6 bases lay between the germline ends. CDR3 DNA sequence: TGTGCCAGCAGCTGGGGGATGAACACTGAAGCTTTCTTT. Amino acids: CASSWGMNTEAFF.

V is TRBV6-5 and J is TRBJ1-6; D remains unclear. The V end lost 4 bases, the J end lost 10 bases, and 11 bases lay between the germline ends. The germline V gene has CDR1 MNHEY and CDR2 SVGAGI. CDR3 length: 13 amino acids. CDR3 protein: CASSSEARSPLHF. CDR3 DNA sequence: TGTGCCAGCAGTTCGGAGGCTCGGTCACCCCTCCACTTT.

V usage is TRBV2 and J usage is TRBJ2-1; D possibly corresponds to TRBD2 (5 bases). CDR1 is SNHLY, CDR2 FYNNEI, per germline. This CDR3 spans 12 amino acids. Trimming left V 5 bases short and J 6 bases short, with 8 bases between. The CDR3 DNA reads as TGTGCCAGCAGTCCACTAGTCAATGAGCAGTTCTTC. As protein: CASSPLVNEQFF.

As concerns this clone: Other DNA sequences of this sample code for an identical CDR3. J is TRBJ2-1 and V is TRBV7-2, with D possibly TRBD1 on 5 matching bases. The germline V gene has CDR1 SGHTA and CDR2 FQGNSA. V lost 2 bases to trimming and J lost 3 bases, with 5 bases between them. This CDR3 is built from 13 residues. In nucleotides, the CDR3 is TGTGCCAGCAGCTTACAGGGCTACAATGAGCAGTTCTTC. Residues: CASSLQGYNEQFF.

The rearrangement links TRBV7-9 to TRBJ1-4, with D tentatively TRBD1 (5 bases). Germline CDR1 and CDR2: SEHNR and FQNEAQ (reference sequence). V was cut by 5 bases and J by 0 bases, with 7 bases left in between. CDR3 length: 14 residues. The CDR3 loop reads CASSRGATNEKLFF. CDR3 sequence (DNA): TGTGCCAGCAGCCGAGGGGCAACTAATGAAAAACTGTTTTTT.

This clone was seen a single time. The V call is TRBV5-1, the J call TRBJ1-2; possible D gene TRBD1, 5 bases. In germline, CDR1 is SGHRS, CDR2 YFSETQ. The CDR3 covers 13 residues. Trimming removed 0 bases at V and 5 bases at J, with 8 bases between. The CDR3 reads CASSLEGQYGYTF. Here the CDR3 DNA reads TGCGCCAGCAGCTTGGAGGGGCAGTATGGCTACACCTTC.

The chain recombines TRBV5-1 with TRBJ1-3; 9 nucleotides match TRBD1. The ends lost 4 bases at V and 8 bases at J; junction bases unmatched: 7. In germline, CDR1 is SGHRS, CDR2 YFSETQ. This CDR3 is 14 amino acids long. The CDR3 coding sequence is TGCGCCAGCAGCCCCGACAGGGGGACGGACACCATATATTTT. Residues: CASSPDRGTDTIYF.

This chain joins TRBV27 and TRBJ1-5, with D unclear. Trimming removed 3 bases from V and 7 bases from J, with 10 bases in between. The CDR3 loop spans 13 amino acids. Germline values: CDR1 MNHEY, CDR2 SMNVEV (reference sequence). The CDR3 loop reads CASSFRGEQPQHF. CDR3 DNA sequence: TGTGCCAGCAGTTTTCGCGGGGAACAGCCCCAGCATTTT.

The chain joins TRBV11-2 to TRBJ2-3; D is uncertain. V shed 3 bases and J shed 5 bases, with 9 bases lying between them. This CDR3 spans 13 amino acids. Germline loops: CDR1 SGHAT, CDR2 FQNNGV. CDR3 sequence: CASSLSEVDTQYF. The CDR3 DNA follows: TGTGCCAGCAGCTTGTCAGAGGTAGATACGCAGTATTTT.

The chain links TRBV5-6 to TRBJ2-5; D may be TRBD2 (5 bases). The CDR3 is 16 residues long. In germline, CDR1 is SGHDT, CDR2 YYEEEE. Trimming stripped 2 bases from V and 4 bases from J, with 18 bases between. CDR3 amino acids: CASSFLTGTTGETQYF. The CDR3 DNA follows: TGTGCCAGCAGCTTCTTGACGGGAACCACTGGAGAGACCCAGTACTTC.

The chain employs TRBV27 and TRBJ2-7, with 9 bases matching TRBD2. J lost 3 bases, V lost 3 bases, and 6 bases had no gene match. CDR1 and CDR2 from the germline V gene are MNHEY and SMNVEV (reference sequence). The CDR3 runs to 15 residues. CDR3 sequence: CASSFLAGVGYEQYF. The CDR3 coding sequence is TGTGCCAGCAGTTTTTTAGCGGGAGTAGGCTACGAGCAGTACTTC.

This chain links TRBV2 with TRBJ2-7; no clear D gene. The V gene lost 6 bases and the J gene lost 2 bases, with 14 bases spanning the gap. Germline lookup yields CDR1 SNHLY and CDR2 FYNNEI. The CDR3 consists of 14 residues. DNA of the CDR3: TGTGCCAGCAGGCCGGAGTCTGGCCCCTACGAGCAGTACTTC. It codes for CASRPESGPYEQYF.

This clone was counted a few times. The rearrangement uses TRBV15 and TRBJ2-1, with 11 bases aligning to TRBD2. Germline trimming cut 5 bases from V and 7 bases from J; bases unmatched to any gene: 4. Germline V lookup: CDR1 LNHNV, CDR2 YYDKDF (reference sequence). The CDR3 runs to 14 residues. CDR3: CATSVSGRGNEQFF. In DNA, the CDR3 is TGTGCCACCAGCGTTAGCGGGAGGGGGAATGAGCAGTTCTTC.